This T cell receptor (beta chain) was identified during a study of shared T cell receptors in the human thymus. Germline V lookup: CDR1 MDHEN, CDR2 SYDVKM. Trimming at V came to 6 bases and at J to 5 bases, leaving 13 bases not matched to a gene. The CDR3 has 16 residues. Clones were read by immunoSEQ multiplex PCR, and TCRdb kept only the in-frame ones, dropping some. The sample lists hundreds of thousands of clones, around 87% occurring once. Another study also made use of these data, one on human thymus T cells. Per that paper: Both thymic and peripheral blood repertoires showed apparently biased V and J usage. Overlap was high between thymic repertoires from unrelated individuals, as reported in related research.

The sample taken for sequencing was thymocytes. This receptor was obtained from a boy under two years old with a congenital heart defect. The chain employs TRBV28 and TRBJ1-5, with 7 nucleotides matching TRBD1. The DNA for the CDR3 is TGTGCCAGCAGCTCGGAGGGGGCGCCGCCCTATCAGCCCCAGCATTTT. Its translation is CASSSEGAPPYQPQHF.